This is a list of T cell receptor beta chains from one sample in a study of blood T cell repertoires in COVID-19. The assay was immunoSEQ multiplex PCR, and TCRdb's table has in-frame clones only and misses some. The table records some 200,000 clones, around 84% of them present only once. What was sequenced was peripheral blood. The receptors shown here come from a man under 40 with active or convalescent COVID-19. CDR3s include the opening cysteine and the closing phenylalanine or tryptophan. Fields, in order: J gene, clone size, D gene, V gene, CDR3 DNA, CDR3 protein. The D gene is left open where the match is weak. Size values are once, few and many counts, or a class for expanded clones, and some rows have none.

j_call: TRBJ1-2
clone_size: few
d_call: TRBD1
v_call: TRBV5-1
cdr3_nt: TGCGCCAGCAGCGCACAGGGGGACTATGGCTACACCTTC
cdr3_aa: CASSAQGDYGYTF

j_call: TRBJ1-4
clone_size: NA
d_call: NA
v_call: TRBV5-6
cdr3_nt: TGTGCCAGCAGCAACCCCTCGGGAACTAATGAAAAACTGTTTTTT
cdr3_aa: CASSNPSGTNEKLFF

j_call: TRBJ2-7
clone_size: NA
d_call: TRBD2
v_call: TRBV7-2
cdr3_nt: TGTGCCAGCAATCGACTAGCGGGGAGCTACGAGCAGTACTTC
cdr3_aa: CASNRLAGSYEQYF

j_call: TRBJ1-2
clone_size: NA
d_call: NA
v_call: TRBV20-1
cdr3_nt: TGCAGTGCTATTCAGGGGAAGGGCTACACCTTC
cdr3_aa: CSAIQGKGYTF

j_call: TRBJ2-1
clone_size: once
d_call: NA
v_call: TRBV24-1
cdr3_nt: TGTGCCACCAGTGATTTAGAGGCAGGGGGAGGCAATGAGCAGTTCTTC
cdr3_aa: CATSDLEAGGGNEQFF

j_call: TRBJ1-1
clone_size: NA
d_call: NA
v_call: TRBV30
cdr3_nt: TGTGCCTGGAGTGTCGGGAATGAGGGCACTGAAGCTTTCTTT
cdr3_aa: CAWSVGNEGTEAFF

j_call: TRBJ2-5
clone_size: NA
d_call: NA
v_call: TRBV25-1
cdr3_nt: TGTGCCAGCAGTGAGGGCCCAGGGCAAGAGACCCAGTACTTC
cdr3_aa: CASSEGPGQETQYF

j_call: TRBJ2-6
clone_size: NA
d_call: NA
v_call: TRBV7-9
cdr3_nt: TGTGCCAGCAGCTTAGCTGAGGACAGTTTCTTCTCTGGGGCCAACGTCCTGACTTTC
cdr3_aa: CASSLAEDSFFSGANVLTF

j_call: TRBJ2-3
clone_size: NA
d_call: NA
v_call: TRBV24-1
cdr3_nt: TGTGCCACCAGTGGCCTTTTGGGAGAAGATACGCAGTATTTT
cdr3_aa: CATSGLLGEDTQYF

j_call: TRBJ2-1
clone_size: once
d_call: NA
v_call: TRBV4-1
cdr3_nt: TGCGCCAGCAGCCAAGTGGCCTCCTACAATGAGCAGTTCTTC
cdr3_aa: CASSQVASYNEQFF

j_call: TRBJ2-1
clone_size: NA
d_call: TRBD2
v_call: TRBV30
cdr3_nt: TGTGCCTGGGTACTAGCGGGGCCCTACAATGAGCAGTTCTTC
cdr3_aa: CAWVLAGPYNEQFF

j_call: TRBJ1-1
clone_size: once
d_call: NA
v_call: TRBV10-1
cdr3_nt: TGCGCCAGCAGTGCAGGGGATCGGACTGAAGCTTTCTTT
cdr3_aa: CASSAGDRTEAFF

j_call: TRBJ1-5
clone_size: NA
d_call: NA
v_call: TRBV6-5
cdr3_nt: TGTGCCAGCAGTTACTCGGAGGGAAATCAGCCCCAGCATTTT
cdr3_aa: CASSYSEGNQPQHF

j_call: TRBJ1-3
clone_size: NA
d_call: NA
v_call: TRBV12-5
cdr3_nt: TGTGCTAGTGGTTTGGGGGGGGACACCATATATTTT
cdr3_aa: CASGLGGDTIYF

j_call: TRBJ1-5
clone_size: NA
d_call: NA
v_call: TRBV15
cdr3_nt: TGTGCCACCAGCAGAGACCGGGGGGTGCAGCCCCAGCATTTT
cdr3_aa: CATSRDRGVQPQHF

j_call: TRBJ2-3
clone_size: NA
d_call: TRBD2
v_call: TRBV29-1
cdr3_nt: TGCAGCGTTGAAGGAAGCGGGAGAGGCCCTAGCACAGATACGCAGTATTTT
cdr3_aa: CSVEGSGRGPSTDTQYF

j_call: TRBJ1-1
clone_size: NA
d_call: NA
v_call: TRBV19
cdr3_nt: TGTGCCAGTAGTAGACTCGAGGGTGCGAACACTGAAGCTTTCTTT
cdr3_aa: CASSRLEGANTEAFF

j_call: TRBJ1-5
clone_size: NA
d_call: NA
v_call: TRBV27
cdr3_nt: TGTGCCAGCAGTTTACAGGGGTCGGGCAATCAGCCCCAGCATTTT
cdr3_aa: CASSLQGSGNQPQHF

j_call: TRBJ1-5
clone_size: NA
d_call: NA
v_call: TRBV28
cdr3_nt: TGTGCCAGCAGTTTATCGCCGAGAAATCAGCCCCAGCATTTT
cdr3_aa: CASSLSPRNQPQHF

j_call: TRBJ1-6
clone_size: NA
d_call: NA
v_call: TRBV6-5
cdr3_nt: TGTGCCAGCAGCCTACAGGAGAAGCATTCACCCCTCCACTTT
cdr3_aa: CASSLQEKHSPLHF

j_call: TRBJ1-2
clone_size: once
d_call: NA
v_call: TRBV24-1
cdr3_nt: TGTGCCACCAGTGAGGCGACAGGAGACTATGGCTACACCTTC
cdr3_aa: CATSEATGDYGYTF

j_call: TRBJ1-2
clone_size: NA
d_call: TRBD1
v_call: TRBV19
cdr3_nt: TGTGCCAGTAGTATCCTAGGGACAGGGGGCTCGGCGAGAGGCTACACCTTC
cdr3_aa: CASSILGTGGSARGYTF

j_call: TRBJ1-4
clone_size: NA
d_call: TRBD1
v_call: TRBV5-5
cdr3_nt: TGTGCCAGCAGTTATGATCAGGGGGCTCGGAATGAAAAACTGTTTTTT
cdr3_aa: CASSYDQGARNEKLFF

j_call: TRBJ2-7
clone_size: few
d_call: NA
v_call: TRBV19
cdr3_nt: TGTGCCAGTAGTGCATCCGGGACATTTACCTACGAGCAGTACTTC
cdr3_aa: CASSASGTFTYEQYF

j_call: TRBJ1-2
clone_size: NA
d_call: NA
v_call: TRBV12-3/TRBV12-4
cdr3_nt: TGTGCCAGCACCGATCAGGGAATTAGGGGCTACACCTTC
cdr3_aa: CASTDQGIRGYTF